The next 29 T cell receptor beta chains were all read from a single sample in a study of CD8 T cells in ankylosing spondylitis. General study findings and limits: For ankylosing spondylitis blood, a TCR beta motif of under ten highly homologous variants appeared characteristic.

These TCRs' antigens remain unknown. TCRdb reanalysed the 5' RACE reads using MiXCR and keeps one entry per CDR3 protein. The repertoire consists of hundreds of thousands of distinct CDR3 sequences, with roughly an eighth occurring once and the leading ten covering under 7.5%. The material sequenced was blood, either unsorted or a sorted T cell fraction (not recorded which). The origin of the receptors is a male donor with ankylosing spondylitis.

This clonotype was recorded at least ten times. The chain couples TRBV20-1 to TRBJ1-4, with unresolved D. This CDR3 spans 12 amino acids. The V end lost 3 bases, the J end lost 4 bases, and 6 bases lay between the germline ends. Germline loops: CDR1 DFQATT, CDR2 SNEGSKA (reference sequence). In DNA, the CDR3 is TGCAGTGCTAGCACCCTTAATGAAAAACTGTTTTTT. It encodes CSASTLNEKLFF.

This sequence joins TRBV3-1 and TRBJ1-2; possible D gene TRBD1, 6 bases. CDR3 size: 14 residues. CDR1 is LGHDT and CDR2 is YNNKEL in the germline V gene (reference sequence). The germline V and J ends were trimmed by 3 bases and 4 bases, with 12 bases remaining between them. The CDR3 reads CASSQGGGAYGYTF. The CDR3 DNA sequence: TGTGCCAGCAGCCAGGGGGGGGGCGCCTATGGCTACACCTTC.

The chain is built from TRBV12-3 or TRBV12-4 and TRBJ1-6; a weak D match, TRBD1 (5 bases). There are 15 residues in the CDR3. The V gene lost 5 bases and the J gene lost 7 bases, with 15 bases spanning the gap. For the CDR3, the DNA is TGTGCCAGCAGTCCCGCGGGGGGGGTAAATTCACCCCTCCACTTT. This gives the protein CASSPAGGVNSPLHF.

This chain connects TRBV5-1 to TRBJ2-1; TRBD2 agrees at 9 bases. V shed 3 bases, J shed 5 bases, and the junction held 6 bases outside the gene matches. This CDR3 is 15 amino acids long. Germline CDR1 and CDR2: SGHRS and YFSETQ. The CDR3 here is CASSWDAGGDNEQFF. CDR3 nucleotides: TGCGCCAGCAGCTGGGACGCGGGAGGGGACAATGAGCAGTTCTTC. The full variable domain, completed using reference TRBV5-1 and TRBJ2-1, is KAGVTQTPRYLIKTRGQQVTLSCSPISGHRSVSWYQQTPGQGLQFLFEYFSETQRNKGNFPGRFSGRQFSNSRSEMNVSTLELGDSALYLCASSWDAGGDNEQFFGPGTRLTVL.

The V gene is TRBV20-1, the J gene TRBJ2-3, with D possibly called TRBD1 or TRBD2 (5 bases each). With 6 bases removed from V and 6 bases from J, the gap between germline ends came to 19 bases. The CDR3 length is 14 residues. The V gene's germline CDR1 is DFQATT and CDR2 SNEGSKA (reference sequence). In DNA, the CDR3 is TGCAGTGCCCAGGGCGGGCCCAACCAGGATACGCAGTATTTT. Translated, it gives CSAQGGPNQDTQYF.

This clonotype was seen only a few times. This chain links TRBV3-1 with TRBJ1-2; TRBD1 is a possible D gene (5 bases). The CDR3 is 16 amino acids. The V gene's germline CDR1 is LGHDT and CDR2 YNNKEL (reference sequence). Between the trimmed V and J ends, which lost 1 base and 6 bases, there was a span of 18 bases. Here the CDR3 DNA reads TGTGCCAGCAGCCAAGCCCAGGGCGAGGTAATAGATGGCTACACCTTC. Translated: CASSQAQGEVIDGYTF.

This clonotype was seen repeatedly, ten times or more. V and J are TRBV5-6 and TRBJ2-7; no definite D call. CDR1 is SGHDT and CDR2 is YYEEEE in the germline V gene. The CDR3 covers 13 residues. Trimming removed 0 bases at V and 7 bases at J, with 11 bases between. CDR3 region: CASSLALGVEQYV. CDR3 nucleotide sequence: TGTGCCAGCAGCTTGGCCCTTGGGGTAGAGCAGTACGTC.

This clonotype showed up just a few times. This chain joins TRBV10-3 and TRBJ2-5; TRBD1 matches 8 bases. After removal of 7 bases from V and 1 base from J, the junction contained 2 bases not matched to a gene. This CDR3 spans 13 amino acids. CDR1 is ENHRY and CDR2 is SYGVKD in the germline V gene. CDR3 DNA: TGTGCCATCAAAGGGACAGGCCAAGAGACCCAGTACTTC. It specifies CAIKGTGQETQYF.

This chain uses TRBV20-1 with TRBJ2-3; D is uncertain. Germline CDR1 and CDR2: DFQATT and SNEGSKA (reference sequence). The CDR3 consists of 11 residues. Between the trimmed V and J ends, which lost 2 bases and 10 bases, there was a span of 10 bases. The CDR3 DNA sequence: TGCAGTGCTAGAATGGTGCAGGCGCAGTATTTT. It is translated as CSARMVQAQYF.

The rearrangement joins TRBV4-2 to TRBJ1-5; weak D call: TRBD1 (5 bases). V dropped 1 base and J dropped 0 bases, with 16 bases sitting between them. The CDR3 totals 18 residues. CDR1 and CDR2 (germline): LGHNA, YNFKEQ. The CDR3 spells CASSQVGGGALSNQPQHF. CDR3 bases: TGTGCCAGCAGCCAAGTTGGGGGAGGGGCTCTTAGCAATCAGCCCCAGCATTTT.

This chain connects TRBV18 to TRBJ2-5, with a weak D call TRBD2 (6 bases). V lost 4 bases and J lost 0, with 12 bases in between. Germline lookup yields CDR1 KGHSH and CDR2 LQKENI. The CDR3 covers 15 residues. In DNA, the CDR3 is TGTGCCAGCTCACTAGACCGGGACTACCAAGAGACCCAGTACTTC. Translated, it gives CASSLDRDYQETQYF.

In its sample, this clonotype was seen a few times. This sequence joins TRBV29-1 and TRBJ2-2; D perhaps matches TRBD2 (6 bases). The CDR3 spans 13 residues. Germline V lookup: CDR1 SQVTM, CDR2 ANQGSEA. CDR3 in DNA: TGCGGGGGGTGGAGAGTTGACACCGGGGAGCTGTTTTTT. It is translated as CGGWRVDTGELFF.

This clonotype appeared a few times. The rearrangement uses TRBV11-3 and TRBJ1-1; 9 bases are shared with TRBD1. Germline assignment: CDR1 SGHNT and CDR2 YENEEA. The junction had 2 bases not matched to a gene; V was cut back by 2 bases and J by 1 base. The CDR3 sequence is 15 residues long. CDR3 sequence (DNA): TGTGCCAGCAGCTTAATGACAGGGGGGAACACTGAAGCTTTCTTT. It yields the protein CASSLMTGGNTEAFF.

This clonotype has a handful of counts. J is TRBJ2-7 and V is TRBV18, with 7 bases fitting TRBD2. Germline V gene lookup returns CDR1 KGHSH and CDR2 LQKENI. Trimming cost V 6 bases and J 6 bases; bases outside gene matches: 14. The CDR3 sequence is 15 residues long. The CDR3 coding sequence is TGTGCCAGCTCCGAAACGTCTCCCACGGGGGGCGAGCAGTACTTC. Its translation is CASSETSPTGGEQYF.

The chain uses TRBV7-8 and TRBJ2-7; 9 bases agree with TRBD2. Germline V gives CDR1 SGHVS, CDR2 FQNEAQ. The CDR3 consists of 17 residues. V gave up 1 base and J gave up 2 bases; unmatched junction bases: 9. CDR3 protein: CASSLGYAGGDTYEQYV. The CDR3, as DNA: TGTGCCAGCAGCTTAGGGTATGCGGGAGGGGATACCTACGAGCAGTACGTC.

This clonotype showed up just a few times. The chain uses TRBV12-3 or TRBV12-4 and TRBJ2-7; 7 nucleotides align to TRBD1. With V trimmed by 6 bases and J by 3 bases, 11 bases remained unmatched. The CDR3 totals 15 residues. CDR3 sequence (DNA): TGTGCCAGCAGGCCTACCGGGACAGTTAACTACGAGCAGTACTTC. Encoded protein: CASRPTGTVNYEQYF.

This clonotype was seen only a few times. The rearrangement uses TRBV24-1 and TRBJ1-2; the match to TRBD1 covers 10 bases. Germline-derived CDR1 and CDR2 are KGHDR and SFDVKD. Trimming at V came to 9 bases and at J to 6 bases, leaving 12 bases not matched to a gene. CDR3 length equals 15 residues. CDR3 bases: TGTGCCACCTCCGGGAAGACGGGACAGGGGCATGGCTACACCTTC. This codes for CATSGKTGQGHGYTF.

The rearrangement joins TRBV18 to TRBJ1-5; D is unresolved. The CDR3 is 13 amino acids. Germline CDR1 reads KGHSH; CDR2 reads LQKENI. V was pared by 0 bases and J by 11 bases, with 11 bases between. Written as DNA, the CDR3 is TGTGCCAGCTCACCACCGTTCGACATTTCCCAGCATTTT. Its protein is CASSPPFDISQHF.

This chain joins TRBV5-6 and TRBJ2-5; 8 positions agree with TRBD1. The V segment lost 4 bases and the J segment 4 bases; nucleotides outside the gene matches: 3. The CDR3 is made up of 13 amino acids. In germline, CDR1 is SGHDT, CDR2 YYEEEE. Written as DNA, the CDR3 is TGTGCCAGCAGCAGGGACAGGCTAGAGACCCAGTACTTC. It yields the protein CASSRDRLETQYF. The full variable domain, in which reference TRBV5-6 and TRBJ2-5 provide the parts outside the CDR3, is DAGVTQSPTHLIKTRGQQVTLRCSPKSGHDTVSWYQQALGQGPQFIFQYYEEEERQRGNFPDRFSGHQFPNYSSELNVNALLLGDSALYLCASSRDRLETQYFGPGTRLLVL.

This clonotype occurred many times. The chain links TRBV12-3 or TRBV12-4 to TRBJ1-2, with D hard to call. V gave up 8 bases and J gave up 3 bases, with 4 bases separating them. The CDR3 is 10 residues long. For the CDR3, the DNA is TGTGCCAGCGGAGACTATGGCTACACCTTC. It is translated as CASGDYGYTF.

The chain uses TRBV9 and TRBJ2-3; 8 nucleotides agree with TRBD2. Germline CDR1 reads SGDLS; CDR2 reads YYNGEE. This CDR3 spans 17 amino acids. The V and J ends lost 3 bases and 3 bases, in that order; junction bases with no gene match: 12. CDR3 sequence: CASSGFPLAEETDTQYF. As DNA, the CDR3 is TGTGCCAGCAGCGGATTCCCACTAGCGGAAGAAACAGATACGCAGTATTTT.

This clonotype was picked up a small number of times. The chain links TRBV20-1 to TRBJ2-7, with TRBD2 matching over 11 bases. Germline-derived CDR1 and CDR2 are DFQATT and SNEGSKA (reference sequence). CDR3 length equals 14 residues. Unmatched junction bases numbered 2, after V lost 4 bases and J lost 0 bases. As DNA, the CDR3 is TGCAGTGCTATAGCGGGAGGGCTCTCCTACGAGCAGTACGTC. Translated, it gives CSAIAGGLSYEQYV.

This chain uses TRBV6-2 or TRBV6-3 with TRBJ2-5; no firm D call. Between the trimmed V and J ends, which lost 6 bases and 3 bases, there was a span of 14 bases. The V gene's germline CDR1 is MNHEY and CDR2 SVGEGT. The CDR3 consists of 14 residues. CDR3 bases: TGTGCCAGCAGCCAGGTGCTACCTGAAGAGACCCAGTACTTC. This codes for CASSQVLPEETQYF.

This clonotype has a count of ten or more. The chain carries TRBV12-3 or TRBV12-4 and TRBJ1-1, with 8 positions matching TRBD1. CDR3 size: 16 residues. J lost 0 bases, V lost 8 bases, and 11 bases had no gene match. For the CDR3, the DNA is TGTGCCAGCTACGACGACAGGGGCTGGGTGAACACTGAAGCTTTCTTT. Translation: CASYDDRGWVNTEAFF.

The chain couples TRBV7-2 to TRBJ1-4, with TRBD1 matching 7 bases. Trimming removed 5 bases from V and 6 bases from J; junction bases left unmatched: 6. Germline lookup yields CDR1 SGHTA and CDR2 FQGNSA. This CDR3 is 14 amino acids long. The DNA of the CDR3 is TGTGCCAGCAGCCGACAGGGAGGCTATGAAAAACTGTTTTTT. It translates to CASSRQGGYEKLFF.

The chain employs TRBV20-1 and TRBJ2-3; D remains ambiguous. Per the germline V gene, CDR1 is DFQATT and CDR2 is SNEGSKA (reference sequence). This CDR3 has 15 amino acids. Trimming removed 6 bases from V and 2 bases from J, with 18 bases in between. The CDR3 DNA follows: TGCAGTGCCCGCCCGCGGATGTGGCCCACAGATACGCAGTATTTT. Its protein product is CSARPRMWPTDTQYF.

This clonotype was counted a few times. The rearrangement links TRBV20-1 to TRBJ2-3; weak D call: TRBD2 (6 bases). The V gene's germline CDR1 is DFQATT and CDR2 SNEGSKA (reference sequence). Trimming shortened V by 5 bases and J by 3 bases, and 15 bases separated the two germline ends. The CDR3 is made up of 14 amino acids. CDR3 in DNA: TGCAGTGCTCAGCGGAGGGGAGAGACAGATACGCAGTATTTT. This gives the protein CSAQRRGETDTQYF.

This clonotype was seen a handful of times. The chain has TRBV2 and TRBJ2-7, with D uncertain. Germline CDR1 and CDR2: SNHLY and FYNNEI. Trimming shortened V by 4 bases and J by 7 bases, and 8 bases separated the two germline ends. The CDR3 runs 11 residues. The CDR3 DNA sequence: TGTGCCAGCAGTGCCCCCTCAGAGCAGTACGTC. Encoded protein: CASSAPSEQYV.

The rearrangement uses TRBV27 and TRBJ2-1, with 10 bases fitting TRBD2. The CDR3 has 15 residues. Germline V gives CDR1 MNHEY, CDR2 SMNVEV (reference sequence). The junction had 8 bases not matched to a gene; V was cut back by 2 bases and J by 10 bases. CDR3 amino acids: CASSLVLAGAMEQFF. The CDR3 DNA follows: TGTGCCAGCAGTTTAGTCCTAGCGGGAGCGATGGAGCAGTTCTTC.